This T cell receptor (beta chain) was recorded in a study of CD8 T cells in ankylosing spondylitis. Study outcomes and limitations: From matched ankylosing spondylitis synovial fluid, disease-linked clones were reportedly recovered at significantly enriched levels. What appeared characteristic of ankylosing spondylitis blood was a TCR beta motif of eight highly homologous variants.

As regards this clonotype: Its antigen is unknown.

J lost 7 bases, V lost 5 bases, and 7 bases had no gene match. Germline assignment: CDR1 MGHDK and CDR2 SYGVNS. This CDR3 contains 14 residues. In TCRdb, the 5' RACE reads were re-called with MiXCR into one record per CDR3 protein. The data contain roughly 450,000 distinct CDR3 sequences, roughly a quarter of them singletons. Material: blood, either unsorted or a sorted T cell fraction (not recorded which). The receptor's source is a male donor with ankylosing spondylitis. The rearrangement joins TRBV25-1 to TRBJ2-1; 8 nucleotides align to TRBD2. The CDR3 region is CASSFREGRNEQFF. CDR3 in DNA: TGTGCCAGCAGTTTCCGGGAGGGCAGGAATGAGCAGTTCTTC.